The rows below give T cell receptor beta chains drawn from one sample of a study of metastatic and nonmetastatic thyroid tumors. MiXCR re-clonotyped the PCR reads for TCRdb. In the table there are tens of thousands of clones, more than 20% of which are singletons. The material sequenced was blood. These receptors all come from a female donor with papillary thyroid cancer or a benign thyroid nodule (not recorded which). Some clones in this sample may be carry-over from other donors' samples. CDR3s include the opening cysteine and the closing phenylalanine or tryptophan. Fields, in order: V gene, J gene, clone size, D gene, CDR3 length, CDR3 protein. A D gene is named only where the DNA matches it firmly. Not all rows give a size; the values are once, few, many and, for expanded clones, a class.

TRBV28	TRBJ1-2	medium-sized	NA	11	CASSLGDGYTF
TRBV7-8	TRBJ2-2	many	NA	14	CASSLAGSTGELFF
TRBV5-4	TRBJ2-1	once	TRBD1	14	CASSSGQGENEQFF
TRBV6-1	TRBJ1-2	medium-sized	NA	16	CASSEHRGRRNYGYTF
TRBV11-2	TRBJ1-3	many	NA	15	CASSSPGLSGNTIYF
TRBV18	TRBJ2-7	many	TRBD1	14	CASSPSDRVYEQYF
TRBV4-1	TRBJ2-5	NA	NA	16	CASSQGGRWGRETQYF
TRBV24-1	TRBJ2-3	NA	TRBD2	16	CATSEAGTITTDTQYF
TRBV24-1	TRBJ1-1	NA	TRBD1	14	CATSGGQANTEAFF
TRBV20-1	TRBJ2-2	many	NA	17	CSARPYLDGKNTGELFF
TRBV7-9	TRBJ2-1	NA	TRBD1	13	CASSLTGGNEQFF
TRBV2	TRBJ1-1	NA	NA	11	CASNPSTEAFF
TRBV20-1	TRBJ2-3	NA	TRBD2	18	CSASDATIGGLGTDTQYF
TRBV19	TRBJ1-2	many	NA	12	CASSPNSVGYTF
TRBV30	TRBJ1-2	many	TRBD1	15	CAWAGQVTTNYGYTF
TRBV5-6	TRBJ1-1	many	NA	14	CASTEGGENTEAFF
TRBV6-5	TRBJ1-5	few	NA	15	CASSYSRQVNQPQHF
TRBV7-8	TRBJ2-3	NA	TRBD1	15	CASSRKGARTDTQYF
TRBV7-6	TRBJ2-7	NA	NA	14	CTSSLGAGVYEQYF
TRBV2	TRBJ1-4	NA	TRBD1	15	CASSTLDRGREKLFF
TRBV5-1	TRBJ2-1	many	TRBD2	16	CASSLSRLAVYNEQFF
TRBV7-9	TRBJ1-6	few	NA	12	CARGVGSSPLHF
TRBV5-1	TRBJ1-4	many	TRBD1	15	CASSLAGGQHEKLFF
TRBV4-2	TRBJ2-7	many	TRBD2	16	CASSQDNLAGVHEQYF
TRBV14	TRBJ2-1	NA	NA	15	CASSRSGSIYNEQFF
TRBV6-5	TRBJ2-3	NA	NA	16	CASSSLPGARTDTQYF
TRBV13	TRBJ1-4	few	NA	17	CASSLLRGAKGNEKLFF
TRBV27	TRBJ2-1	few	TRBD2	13	CASRSSGVNEQFF
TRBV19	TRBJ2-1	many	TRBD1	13	CASSIQTGDEQFF
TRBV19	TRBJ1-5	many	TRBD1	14	CASSPQGQGGTQHF
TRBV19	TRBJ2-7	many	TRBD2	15	CASSIGGGAVFEQYF
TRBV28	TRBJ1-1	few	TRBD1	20	CASSLSSAWDSYYMNTEAFF
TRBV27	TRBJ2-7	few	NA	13	CASSLSASYEQYF
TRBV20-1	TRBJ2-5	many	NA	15	CSARRDGGRQETQYF
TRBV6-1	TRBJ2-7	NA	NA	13	CASSRRGRYEQYF
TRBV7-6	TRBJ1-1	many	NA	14	CASSPDLKGTEAFF
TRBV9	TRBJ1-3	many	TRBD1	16	CASSVDTGGTGNTIYF
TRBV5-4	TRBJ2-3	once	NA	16	CASSSPRATSTYTQYF
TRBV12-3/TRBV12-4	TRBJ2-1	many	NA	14	CASSLPIIYNEQFF